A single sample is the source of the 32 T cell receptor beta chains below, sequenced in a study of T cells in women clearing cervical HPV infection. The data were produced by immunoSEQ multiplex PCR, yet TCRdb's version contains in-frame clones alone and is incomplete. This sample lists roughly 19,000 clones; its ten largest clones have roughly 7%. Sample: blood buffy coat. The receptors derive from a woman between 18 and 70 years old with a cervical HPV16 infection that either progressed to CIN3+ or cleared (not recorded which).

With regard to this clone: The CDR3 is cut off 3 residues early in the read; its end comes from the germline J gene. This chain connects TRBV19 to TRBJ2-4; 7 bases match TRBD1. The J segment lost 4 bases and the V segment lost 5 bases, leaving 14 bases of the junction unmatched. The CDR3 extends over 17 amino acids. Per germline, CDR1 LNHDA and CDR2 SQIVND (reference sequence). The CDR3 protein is CASSAHTGDPPKNIQYF. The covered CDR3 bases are TGTGCCAGTAGTGCCCATACAGGGGACCCTCCTAAAAACATT.

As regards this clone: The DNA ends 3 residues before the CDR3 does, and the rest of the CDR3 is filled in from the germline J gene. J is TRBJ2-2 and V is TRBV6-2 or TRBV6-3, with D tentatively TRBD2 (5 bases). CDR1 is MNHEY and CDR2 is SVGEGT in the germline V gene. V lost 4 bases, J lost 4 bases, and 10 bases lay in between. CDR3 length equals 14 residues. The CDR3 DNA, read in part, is TGTGCCAGCAGTTTCCTAGCCCTCACCGGGGAG. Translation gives CASSFLALTGE. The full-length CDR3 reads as CASSFLALTGELFF.

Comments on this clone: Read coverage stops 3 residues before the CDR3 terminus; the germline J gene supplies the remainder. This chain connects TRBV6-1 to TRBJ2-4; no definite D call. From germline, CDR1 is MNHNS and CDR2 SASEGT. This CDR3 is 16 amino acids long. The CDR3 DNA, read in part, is TGTGCCAGCAGTGAAGCGCAAACAACTACTAACTATGGT. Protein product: CASSEAQTTTNYG. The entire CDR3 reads CASSEAQTTTNYGQYF.

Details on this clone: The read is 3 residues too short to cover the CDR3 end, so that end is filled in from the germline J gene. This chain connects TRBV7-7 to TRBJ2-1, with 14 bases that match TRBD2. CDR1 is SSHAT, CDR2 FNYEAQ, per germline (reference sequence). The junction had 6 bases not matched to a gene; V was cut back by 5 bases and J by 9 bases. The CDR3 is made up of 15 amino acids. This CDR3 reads CASSLTSGRAGEQFF. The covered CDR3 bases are TGTGCCAGCAGCCTGACTAGCGGGAGGGCTGGTGAG. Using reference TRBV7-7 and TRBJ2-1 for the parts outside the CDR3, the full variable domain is GAGVSQSPRYKVTKRGQDVTLRCDPISSHATLYWYQQALGQGPEFLTYFNYEAQPDKSGLPSDRFSAERPEGSISTLTIQRTEQRDSAMYRCASSLTSGRAGEQFFGPGTRLTVL.

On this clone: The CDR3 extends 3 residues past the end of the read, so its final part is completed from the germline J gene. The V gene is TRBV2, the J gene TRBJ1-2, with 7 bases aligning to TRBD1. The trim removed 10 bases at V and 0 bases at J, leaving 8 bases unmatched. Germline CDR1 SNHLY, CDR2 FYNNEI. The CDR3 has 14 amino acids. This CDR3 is CATQRDRANYGYTF. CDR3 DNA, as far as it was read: TGTGCCACCCAGCGGGACAGAGCTAACTATGGC. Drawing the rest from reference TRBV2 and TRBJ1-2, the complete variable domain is EPEVTQTPSHQVTQMGQEVILRCVPISNHLYFYWYRQILGQKVEFLVSFYNNEISEKSEIFDDQFSVERPDGSNFTLKIRSTKLEDSAMYFCATQRDRANYGYTFGSGTRLTVV.

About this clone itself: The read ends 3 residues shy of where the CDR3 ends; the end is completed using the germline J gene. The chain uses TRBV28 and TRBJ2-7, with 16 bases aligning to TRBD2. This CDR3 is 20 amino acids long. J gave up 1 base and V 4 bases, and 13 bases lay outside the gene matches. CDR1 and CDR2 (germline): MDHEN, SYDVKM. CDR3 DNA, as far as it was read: TGTGCCAGCAGTTCGAATCCGGGACAGGGACTAGCGGGAGGGTCCTACGAG. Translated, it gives CASSSNPGQGLAGGSYE. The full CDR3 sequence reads CASSSNPGQGLAGGSYEQYF.

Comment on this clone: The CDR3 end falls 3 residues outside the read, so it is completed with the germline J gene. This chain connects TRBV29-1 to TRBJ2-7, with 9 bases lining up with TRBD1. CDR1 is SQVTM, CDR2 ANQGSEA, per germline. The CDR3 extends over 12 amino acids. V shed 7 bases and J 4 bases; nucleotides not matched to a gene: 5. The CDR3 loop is CSARDREYEQYF. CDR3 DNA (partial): TGCAGCGCCCGGGACAGGGAGTACGAG.

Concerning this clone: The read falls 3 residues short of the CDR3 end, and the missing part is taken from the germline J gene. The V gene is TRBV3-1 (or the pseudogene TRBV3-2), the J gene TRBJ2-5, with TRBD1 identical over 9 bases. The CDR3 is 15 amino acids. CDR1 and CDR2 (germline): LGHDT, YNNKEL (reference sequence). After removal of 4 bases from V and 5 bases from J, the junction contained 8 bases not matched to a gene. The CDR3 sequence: CASSPRDREGETQYF. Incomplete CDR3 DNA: TGTGCCAGCAGCCCCCGGGACAGGGAAGGGGAGACC.

CDR3 sequence reads: CASSYGAAGVAYDYTF. Incomplete CDR3 DNA: TGTGCCAGCAGTTACGGTGCGGCAGGGGTAGCCTACGAC. The chain links TRBV6-2 or TRBV6-3 to TRBJ1-2; possible D gene TRBD1, 6 bases. The read comes to an end 3 residues before the CDR3 does, leaving the germline J gene to fill in the end. Germline assignment: CDR1 MNHEY and CDR2 SVGEGT. This CDR3 contains 16 residues.

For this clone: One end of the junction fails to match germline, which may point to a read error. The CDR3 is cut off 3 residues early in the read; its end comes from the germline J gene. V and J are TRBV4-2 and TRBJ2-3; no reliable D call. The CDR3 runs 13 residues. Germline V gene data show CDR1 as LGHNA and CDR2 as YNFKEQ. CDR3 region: CASSQADFDTQYF. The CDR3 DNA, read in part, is TGCGCCAGCAGCCAAGCCGACTTCGATACG.

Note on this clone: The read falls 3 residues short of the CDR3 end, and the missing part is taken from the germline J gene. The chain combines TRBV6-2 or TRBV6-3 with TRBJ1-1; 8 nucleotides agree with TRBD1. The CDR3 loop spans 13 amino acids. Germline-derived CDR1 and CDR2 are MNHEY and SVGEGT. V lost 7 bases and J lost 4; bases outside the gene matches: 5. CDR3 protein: CASTGQGGTEAFF. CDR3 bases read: TGTGCCAGCACCGGACAGGGAGGCACTGAA.

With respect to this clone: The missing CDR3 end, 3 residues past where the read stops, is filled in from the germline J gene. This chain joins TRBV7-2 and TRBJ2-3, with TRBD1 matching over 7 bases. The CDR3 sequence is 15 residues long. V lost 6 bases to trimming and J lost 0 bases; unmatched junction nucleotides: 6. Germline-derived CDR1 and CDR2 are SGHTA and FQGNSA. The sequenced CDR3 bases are TGTGCCAGCAGAAGACAGGGAACTAGCACAGATACG. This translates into CASRRQGTSTDT. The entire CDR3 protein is CASRRQGTSTDTQYF.

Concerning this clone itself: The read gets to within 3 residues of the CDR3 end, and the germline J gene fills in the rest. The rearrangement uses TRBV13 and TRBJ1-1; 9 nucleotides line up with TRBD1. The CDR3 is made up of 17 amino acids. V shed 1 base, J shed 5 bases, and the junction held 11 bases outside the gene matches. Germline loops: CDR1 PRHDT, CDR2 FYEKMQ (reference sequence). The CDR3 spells CASSLETGGEGWTEAFF. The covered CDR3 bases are TGTGCCAGCAGCTTAGAGACAGGGGGAGAGGGGTGGACTGAA.

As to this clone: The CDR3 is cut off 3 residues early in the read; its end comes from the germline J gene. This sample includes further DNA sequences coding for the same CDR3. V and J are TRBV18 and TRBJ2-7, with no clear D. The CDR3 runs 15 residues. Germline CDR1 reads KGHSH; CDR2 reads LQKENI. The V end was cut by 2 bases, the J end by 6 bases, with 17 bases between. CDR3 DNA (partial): TGTGCCAGCTCACCAGAGGTGTCAGGTGCACGCGAG. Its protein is CASSPEVSGARE. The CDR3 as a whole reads CASSPEVSGAREQYF.

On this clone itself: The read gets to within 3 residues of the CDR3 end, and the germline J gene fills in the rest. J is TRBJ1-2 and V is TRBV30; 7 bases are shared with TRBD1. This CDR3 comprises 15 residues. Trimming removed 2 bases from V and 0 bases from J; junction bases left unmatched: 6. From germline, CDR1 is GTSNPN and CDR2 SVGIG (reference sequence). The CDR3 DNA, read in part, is TGTGCCTGGAGTCCCCGGGACAGTCCTAACTATGGC. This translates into CAWSPRDSPNYG. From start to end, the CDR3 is CAWSPRDSPNYGYTF.

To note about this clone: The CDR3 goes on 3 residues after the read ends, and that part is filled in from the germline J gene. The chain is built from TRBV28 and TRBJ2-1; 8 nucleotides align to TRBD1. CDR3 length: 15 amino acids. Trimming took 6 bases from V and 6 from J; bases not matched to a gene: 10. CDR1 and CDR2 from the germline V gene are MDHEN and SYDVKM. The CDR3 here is CASSQPRQGTNEQFF. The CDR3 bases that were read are TGTGCCAGCAGCCAACCCAGACAGGGGACCAATGAG.

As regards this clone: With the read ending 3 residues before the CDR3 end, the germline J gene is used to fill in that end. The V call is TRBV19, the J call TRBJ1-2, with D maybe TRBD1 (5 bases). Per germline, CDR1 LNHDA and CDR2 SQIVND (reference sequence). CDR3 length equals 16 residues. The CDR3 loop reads CASSKGLAGAADTYTF. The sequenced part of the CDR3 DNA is TGTGCCAGTAGTAAGGGACTAGCGGGAGCGGCAGATACC.

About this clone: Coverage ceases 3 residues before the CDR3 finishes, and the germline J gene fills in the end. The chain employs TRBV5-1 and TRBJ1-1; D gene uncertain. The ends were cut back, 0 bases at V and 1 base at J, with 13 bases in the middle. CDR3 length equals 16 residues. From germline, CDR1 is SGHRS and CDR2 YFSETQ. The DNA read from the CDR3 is TGCGCCAGCAGCTTGGATCTGGGCACCCCGAACACTGAA. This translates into CASSLDLGTPNTE. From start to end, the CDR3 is CASSLDLGTPNTEAFF.

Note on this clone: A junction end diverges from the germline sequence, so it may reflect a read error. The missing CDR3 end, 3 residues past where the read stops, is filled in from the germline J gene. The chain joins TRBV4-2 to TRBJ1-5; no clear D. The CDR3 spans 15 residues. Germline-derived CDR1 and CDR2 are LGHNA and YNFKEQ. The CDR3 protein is CASSQDGRFNQPQHF. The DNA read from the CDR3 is TGCGCCAGCAGCCAAGATGGTCGGTTCAATCAGCCC.

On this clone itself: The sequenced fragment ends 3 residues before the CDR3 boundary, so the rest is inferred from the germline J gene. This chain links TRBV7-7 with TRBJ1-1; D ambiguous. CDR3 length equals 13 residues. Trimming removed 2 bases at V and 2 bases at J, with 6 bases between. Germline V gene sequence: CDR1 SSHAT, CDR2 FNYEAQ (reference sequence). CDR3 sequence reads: CASSLQINTEAFF. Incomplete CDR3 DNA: TGTGCCAGCAGCTTACAGATAAACACTGAA.

This chain's CDR3 is CASNSGGGGNQPQHF. CDR3 DNA (partial): TGTGCCAGCAACTCAGGGGGCGGCGGGAATCAGCCC. The rearrangement uses TRBV28 and TRBJ1-5; 8 positions agree with TRBD1. The read ends 3 residues early relative to the CDR3; the germline J gene fills the gap. Germline V gene data show CDR1 as MDHEN and CDR2 as SYDVKM. J lost 4 bases, V lost 7 bases, and 9 bases had no gene match. The CDR3 contains 15 residues. The full variable domain, completed using reference TRBV28 and TRBJ1-5, is DVKVTQSSRYLVKRTGEKVFLECVQDMDHENMFWYRQDPGLGLRLIYFSYDVKMKEKGDIPEGYSVSREKKERFSLILESASTNQTSMYLCASNSGGGGNQPQHFGDGTRLSIL.

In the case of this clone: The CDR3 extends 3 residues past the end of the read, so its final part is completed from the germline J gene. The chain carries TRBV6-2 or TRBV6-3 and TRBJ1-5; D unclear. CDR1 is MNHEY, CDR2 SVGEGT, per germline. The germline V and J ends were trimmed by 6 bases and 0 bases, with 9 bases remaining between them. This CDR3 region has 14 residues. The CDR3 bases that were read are TGTGCCAGCAGGATCGGTACTAGCAATCAGCCC. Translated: CASRIGTSNQP. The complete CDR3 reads CASRIGTSNQPQHF.

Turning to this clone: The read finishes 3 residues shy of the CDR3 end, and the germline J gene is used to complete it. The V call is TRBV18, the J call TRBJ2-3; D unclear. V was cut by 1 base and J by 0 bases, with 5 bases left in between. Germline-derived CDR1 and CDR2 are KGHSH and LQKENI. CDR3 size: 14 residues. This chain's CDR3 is CASSPQGSTDTQYF. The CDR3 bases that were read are TGTGCCAGCTCACCACAAGGTAGCACAGATACG.

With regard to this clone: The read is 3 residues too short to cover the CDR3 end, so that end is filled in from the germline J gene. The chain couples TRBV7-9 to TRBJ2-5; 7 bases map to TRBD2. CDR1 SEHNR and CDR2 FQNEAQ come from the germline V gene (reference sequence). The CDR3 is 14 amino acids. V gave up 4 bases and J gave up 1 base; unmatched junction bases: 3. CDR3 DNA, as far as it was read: TGTGCCAGCAGCTGGGGGGGGATCCAAGAGACC. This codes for CASSWGGIQET. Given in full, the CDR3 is CASSWGGIQETQYF.

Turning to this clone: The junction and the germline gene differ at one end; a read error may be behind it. The sequenced CDR3 bases are TGCGCCAGCAGCCAAGAAACAGGGGAGTATGGC. This codes for CASSQETGEYG. The whole CDR3 protein reads CASSQETGEYGYTF. The chain employs TRBV4-2 and TRBJ1-2; TRBD1 agrees at 7 bases. Read sequence stops 3 residues before the CDR3 end, and the germline J gene provides the missing end. The CDR3 runs 14 residues. Germline lookup yields CDR1 LGHNA and CDR2 YNFKEQ.

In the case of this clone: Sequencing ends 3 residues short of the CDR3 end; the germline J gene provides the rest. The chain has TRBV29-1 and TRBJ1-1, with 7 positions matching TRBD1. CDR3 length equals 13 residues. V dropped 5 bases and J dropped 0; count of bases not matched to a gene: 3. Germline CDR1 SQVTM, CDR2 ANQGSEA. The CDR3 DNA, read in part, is TGCAGCGTTTACAGGGGAATGAACACTGAA. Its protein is CSVYRGMNTE. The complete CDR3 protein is CSVYRGMNTEAFF.

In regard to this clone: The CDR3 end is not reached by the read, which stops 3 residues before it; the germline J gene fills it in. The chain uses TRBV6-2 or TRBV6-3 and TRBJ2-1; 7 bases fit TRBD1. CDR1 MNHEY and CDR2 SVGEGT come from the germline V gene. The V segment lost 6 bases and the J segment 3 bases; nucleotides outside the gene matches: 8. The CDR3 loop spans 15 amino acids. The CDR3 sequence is CASRTGTDHYNEQFF. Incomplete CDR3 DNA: TGTGCCAGCAGAACCGGGACAGACCACTACAATGAG.

The CDR3 DNA, read in part, is TGTGCCAGCGGTCTCAGCTCCTACAATGAG. Translated: CASGLSSYNE. The complete CDR3 reads CASGLSSYNEQFF. V is TRBV5-4 and J is TRBJ2-1; D is unclear. The read gets to within 3 residues of the CDR3 end, and the germline J gene fills in the rest. This CDR3 spans 13 amino acids. Trimming stripped 7 bases from V and 0 bases from J, with 8 bases between. Germline CDR1 reads SGHNT; CDR2 reads YYREEE (reference sequence).

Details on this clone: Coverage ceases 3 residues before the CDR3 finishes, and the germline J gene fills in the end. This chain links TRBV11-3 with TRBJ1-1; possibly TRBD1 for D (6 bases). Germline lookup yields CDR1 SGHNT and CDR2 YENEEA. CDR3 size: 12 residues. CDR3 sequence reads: CASGHTGTEAFF. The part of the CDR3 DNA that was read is TGTGCCAGCGGTCATACCGGGACAGAA.

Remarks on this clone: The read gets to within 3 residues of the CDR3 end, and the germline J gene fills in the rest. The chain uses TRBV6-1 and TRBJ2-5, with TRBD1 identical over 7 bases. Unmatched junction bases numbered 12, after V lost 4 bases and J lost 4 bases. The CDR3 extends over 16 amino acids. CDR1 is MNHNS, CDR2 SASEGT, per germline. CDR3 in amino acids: CASSAQGQSPSETQYF. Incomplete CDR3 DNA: TGTGCCAGCAGTGCGCAGGGACAGAGCCCCTCAGAGACC.

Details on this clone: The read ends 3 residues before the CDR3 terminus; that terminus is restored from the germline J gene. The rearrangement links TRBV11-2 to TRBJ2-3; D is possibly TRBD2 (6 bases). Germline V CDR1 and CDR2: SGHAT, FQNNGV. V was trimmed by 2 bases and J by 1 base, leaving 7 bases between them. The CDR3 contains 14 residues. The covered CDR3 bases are TGTGCCAGCAGCTTACCTAGCGGCACAGATACG. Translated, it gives CASSLPSGTDT. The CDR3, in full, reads CASSLPSGTDTQYF.

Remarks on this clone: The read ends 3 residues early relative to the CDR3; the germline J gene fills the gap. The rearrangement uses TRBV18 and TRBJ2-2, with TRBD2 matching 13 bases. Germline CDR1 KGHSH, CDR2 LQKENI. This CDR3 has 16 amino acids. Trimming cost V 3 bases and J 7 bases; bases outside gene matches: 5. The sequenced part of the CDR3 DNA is TGTGCCAGCTCACCGGGACTAGCGGGACTCCTCGGGGAG. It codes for CASSPGLAGLLGE. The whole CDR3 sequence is CASSPGLAGLLGELFF.